These T cell receptor beta chains were read from a single sample in a study of blood T cell repertoires in COVID-19. Using immunoSEQ multiplex PCR, the repertoire was profiled, and TCRdb retains in-frame clones only, with some absent. The sample contains 97,000 or so clones, more than 85% of which appear only once. Sequencing was done on a sample of peripheral blood. The receptors derive from a man between 18 and 29 years old with acute or convalescent COVID-19. Both conserved end residues are part of each CDR3. The D gene is left open where the match is weak. Rows give clone size only sometimes, using once, few, many, or a class for an expanded clone.

clone size,D gene,J gene,V gene,CDR3 DNA,CDR3 protein
-,-,TRBJ2-7,TRBV29-1,TGCAGCGTTGCGCTACGGACAGACTACGAGCAGTACTTC,CSVALRTDYEQYF
-,-,TRBJ1-1,TRBV7-2,TGTGCCAGCAGCCCACGCCGGGATGGACCTGAAGCTTTCTTT,CASSPRRDGPEAFF
-,TRBD1,TRBJ1-4,TRBV19,TGTGCCAGTAGTAGCACAGGGGGCGCGGGTGAAAAACTGTTTTTT,CASSSTGGAGEKLFF
-,TRBD1,TRBJ1-4,TRBV11-2,TGTGCCAGCAGCTCGGGACAGGGATCTAATGAAAAACTGTTTTTT,CASSSGQGSNEKLFF
-,TRBD1,TRBJ1-2,TRBV4-1,TGCGCCAGCAGCCAACCTGATGCGGGACAGGTCAACTATGGCTACACCTTC,CASSQPDAGQVNYGYTF
-,-,TRBJ1-1,TRBV6-5,TGTGCCAGCAGCCGACCGACAGTGAACACTGAAGCTTTCTTT,CASSRPTVNTEAFF
-,-,TRBJ1-6,TRBV6-4,TGTGCCAGCAGCGCCTTCCGGGAGCATTATAATTCACCCCTCCACTTT,CASSAFREHYNSPLHF
once,TRBD1,TRBJ2-7,TRBV3-1/TRBV3-2,TGTGCCAGCAGCCAAATGTCAGGGGGCATCTACGAGCAGTACTTC,CASSQMSGGIYEQYF
-,TRBD1,TRBJ2-7,TRBV29-1,TGCAGCGTGTTGCCCGGGACAGGGAGCTCCTACGAGCAGTACTTC,CSVLPGTGSSYEQYF
-,TRBD2,TRBJ2-7,TRBV4-2,TGTGCCAGCAGCCAGAACCACGGGACTAGCCGCGAGCAGTACTTC,CASSQNHGTSREQYF
-,TRBD1,TRBJ2-7,TRBV7-2,TGTGCCAGCAGCTTAGCAGACAGGGTCTACGAGCAGTACTTC,CASSLADRVYEQYF
-,-,TRBJ2-1,TRBV7-6,TGTGCCAGCAGCCGAAACGACGGGAATGAGCAGTTCTTC,CASSRNDGNEQFF
-,-,TRBJ1-1,TRBV6-5,TGTGCCAGCAGGCGACATCGTTCAATCACTGAAGCTTTCTTT,CASRRHRSITEAFF
-,-,TRBJ2-1,TRBV4-1,TGCGCCAGCAGCCTTGGCCTAGCTGGCGTCTCCAATGAGCAGTTCTTC,CASSLGLAGVSNEQFF
-,TRBD2,TRBJ2-1,TRBV5-1,TGCGCCAGCAGAGATACGGCGGGGGACTACAATGAGCAGTTCTTC,CASRDTAGDYNEQFF
-,TRBD1,TRBJ2-1,TRBV6-2/TRBV6-3,TGTGCCAGCAGTCCCGGGACAGGGATTTACAATGAGCAGTTCTTC,CASSPGTGIYNEQFF
once,-,TRBJ1-3,TRBV5-1,TGCGCCAGCAGCCTTGGCTCCACAGGAAACACCATATATTTT,CASSLGSTGNTIYF
-,-,TRBJ2-5,TRBV9,TGTGCCAGCAGCGTAACAGGCTCGTACGAGACCCAGTACTTC,CASSVTGSYETQYF
-,-,TRBJ2-7,TRBV19,TGTGCCAGTAGTATCAAAGTTAGGAGCTCCTACGAGCAGTACTTC,CASSIKVRSSYEQYF
-,-,TRBJ1-2,TRBV19,TGTGCCAGTATCTGGCAGCACTATCATTATGGCTACACCTTC,CASIWQHYHYGYTF
-,-,TRBJ1-5,TRBV4-1,TGCGCCAGCAGCCAAAACTCACAGGCATATCAGCCCCAGCATTTT,CASSQNSQAYQPQHF
-,TRBD1,TRBJ1-5,TRBV15,TGTGCCACCAGACAGGGGAATCAGCCCCAGCATTTT,CATRQGNQPQHF
-,TRBD1,TRBJ1-2,TRBV5-1,TGCGCCAGCAGCTTGACAGGGGCGAAGACTATATCTAACTATGGCTACACCTTC,CASSLTGAKTISNYGYTF
-,TRBD2,TRBJ2-3,TRBV18,TGTGCCAGCTCACGGACTAGCGCCAACACAGATACGCAGTATTTT,CASSRTSANTDTQYF
-,-,TRBJ1-2,TRBV11-2,TGTGCCAGCAGCTTAGGGAAAGGGGCTAACTATGGCTACACCTTC,CASSLGKGANYGYTF
once,TRBD1,TRBJ1-6,TRBV10-3,TGTGCCATCAGTTTCACAGGGGGGGGTGATTCACCCCTCCACTTT,CAISFTGGGDSPLHF
-,TRBD1,TRBJ1-2,TRBV19,TGTGCCAGTAGTATACGGACAGGGGAGGGTAACTATGGCTACACCTTC,CASSIRTGEGNYGYTF
-,TRBD1,TRBJ2-2,TRBV6-1,TGTGCCAGCAGTGAAGGGGGACAGGGCTACACCGGGGAGCTGTTTTTT,CASSEGGQGYTGELFF
-,-,TRBJ2-5,TRBV25-1,TGTGCCAGCAGTGAAGGGAGCATAGAGACCCAGTACTTC,CASSEGSIETQYF
-,TRBD1,TRBJ2-1,TRBV10-3,TGTGCCATCAGTGAGAGACAGGGAAACCTTAAGGGTTACAATGAGCAGTTCTTC,CAISERQGNLKGYNEQFF
-,-,TRBJ1-5,TRBV9,TGTGCCAGCAGCGTAGGGGGGACACCAAATCAGCCCCAGCATTTT,CASSVGGTPNQPQHF
-,TRBD1,TRBJ2-3,TRBV30,TGTGCCTGGGAGGGGACAGGGAGTAGAACAGATACGCAGTATTTT,CAWEGTGSRTDTQYF
-,-,TRBJ1-1,TRBV11-2,TGTGCCAGCAGCTTAATCGGACAGTCAAAAACTGAAGCTTTCTTT,CASSLIGQSKTEAFF
-,-,TRBJ2-5,TRBV30,TGTGCCTGGAGTGTTGGGGGACAGCGGGAGGAGACCCAGTACTTC,CAWSVGGQREETQYF
-,TRBD2,TRBJ2-7,TRBV5-1,TGCGCCAGCAGCCTCCGACCCGGGACTAGCAGTTCCTACGAGCAGTACTTC,CASSLRPGTSSSYEQYF
-,-,TRBJ2-5,TRBV21-1,TGTGCCAGCAGCGAGGGACTAGCGGGAGAAGAGACCCAGTACTTC,CASSEGLAGEETQYF
-,TRBD1,TRBJ1-2,TRBV3-1/TRBV3-2,TGTGCCAGCAGCCGAACCGACAGGGTTGACTATGGCTACACCTTC,CASSRTDRVDYGYTF
-,-,TRBJ2-7,TRBV30,TGTGCCTGGAGTGTACAGGCCTACGAGCAGTACTTC,CAWSVQAYEQYF
-,TRBD1,TRBJ2-7,TRBV5-8,TGTGCCAGCAGCTGGGGACAGACCTACGAGCAGTACTTC,CASSWGQTYEQYF
once,-,TRBJ1-5,TRBV2,TGTGCCAGCCGTAAAGAGACCCCGATTGACTATAGCAATCAGCCCCAGCATTTT,CASRKETPIDYSNQPQHF
-,-,TRBJ2-7,TRBV18,TGTGCCAGCTCCCTAGAGACAGGCCCTACAACCTACGAGCAGTACTTC,CASSLETGPTTYEQYF
-,-,TRBJ2-3,TRBV3-1/TRBV3-2,TGTGCCAGCAGCCAAGATACCGCCCTAAGCACAGATACGCAGTATTTT,CASSQDTALSTDTQYF
-,TRBD1,TRBJ2-2,TRBV27,TGTGCCAGCAGTCTATACAGGGGGCCTACCGGGGAGCTGTTTTTT,CASSLYRGPTGELFF
-,-,TRBJ1-5,TRBV24-1,TGTGCCACCAGGTCTAATAGCAATCAGCCCCAGCATTTT,CATRSNSNQPQHF
-,TRBD1,TRBJ2-1,TRBV19,TGTGCCAGTAGTCCGTACGGGACAGGGTACAATGAGCAGTTCTTC,CASSPYGTGYNEQFF
-,-,TRBJ1-5,TRBV19,TGTGCCAGTAGTATAGTGACGGGGGGGCGGTACAATCAGCCCCAGCATTTT,CASSIVTGGRYNQPQHF
-,-,TRBJ2-3,TRBV11-2,TGTGCCAGCAGCTTTTTTGGGGAGACAGATACGCAGTATTTT,CASSFFGETDTQYF
once,TRBD1,TRBJ2-7,TRBV5-1,TGCGCCAGCAGCGAGGGGGACAGGGCCTACGAGCAGTACTTC,CASSEGDRAYEQYF
-,-,TRBJ1-5,TRBV7-8,TGTGCCAGCAGAAAAGGCGGGGTTGGTCAGCCCCAGCATTTT,CASRKGGVGQPQHF
-,-,TRBJ1-5,TRBV19,TGTGCCAGTAGCGGACATCACCGTAGCAATCAGCCCCAGCATTTT,CASSGHHRSNQPQHF
-,TRBD1,TRBJ2-7,TRBV7-6,TGTGCCAGCAGCTCAGTAGGTGGTAGGGGGACAGGGAGCGAGCAGTACTTC,CASSSVGGRGTGSEQYF
-,-,TRBJ2-7,TRBV27,TGTGCCAGCAGTTTGGGGGGACCCTACGAGCAGTACTTC,CASSLGGPYEQYF
few,-,TRBJ2-1,TRBV19,TGTGCCAGTAGAGAGCAGGGCAGCTTCAATGAGCAGTTCTTC,CASREQGSFNEQFF
once,-,TRBJ1-2,TRBV7-9,TGTGCCAGCAGTTCAACAACAGGGTCTAACTATGGCTACACCTTC,CASSSTTGSNYGYTF
-,-,TRBJ1-4,TRBV19,TGTGCCAGTAAGGCTGATTCGGCCGGGGGGGAAAAACTGTTTTTT,CASKADSAGGEKLFF